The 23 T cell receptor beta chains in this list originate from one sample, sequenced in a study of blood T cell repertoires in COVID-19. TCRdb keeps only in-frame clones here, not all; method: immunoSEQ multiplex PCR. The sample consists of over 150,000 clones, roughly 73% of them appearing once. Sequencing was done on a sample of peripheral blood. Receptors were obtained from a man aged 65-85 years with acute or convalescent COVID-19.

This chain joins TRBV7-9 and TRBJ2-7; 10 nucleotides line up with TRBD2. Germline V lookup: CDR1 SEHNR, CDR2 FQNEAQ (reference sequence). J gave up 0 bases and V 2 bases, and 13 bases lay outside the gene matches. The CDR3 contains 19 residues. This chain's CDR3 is CASSLWLAGVTTASYEQYF. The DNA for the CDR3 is TGTGCCAGCAGCTTATGGCTAGCGGGGGTGACAACCGCCTCCTACGAGCAGTACTTC.

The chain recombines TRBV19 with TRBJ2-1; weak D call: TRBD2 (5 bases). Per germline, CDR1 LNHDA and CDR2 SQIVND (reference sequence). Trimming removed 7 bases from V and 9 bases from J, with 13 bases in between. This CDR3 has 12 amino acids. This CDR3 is CASTGSRLEQFF. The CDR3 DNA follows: TGTGCCAGTACTGGGAGCCGGCTTGAGCAGTTCTTC.

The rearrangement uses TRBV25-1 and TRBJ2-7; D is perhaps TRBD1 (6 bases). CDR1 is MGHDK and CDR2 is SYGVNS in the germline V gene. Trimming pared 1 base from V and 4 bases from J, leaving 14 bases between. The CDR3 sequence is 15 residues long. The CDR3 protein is CASSELGGPNYEQYF. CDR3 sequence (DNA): TGTGCCAGCAGTGAATTAGGGGGACCAAATTACGAGCAGTACTTC.

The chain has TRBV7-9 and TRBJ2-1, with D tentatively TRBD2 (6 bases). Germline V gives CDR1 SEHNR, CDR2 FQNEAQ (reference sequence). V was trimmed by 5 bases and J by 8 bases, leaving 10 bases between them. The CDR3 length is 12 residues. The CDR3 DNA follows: TGTGCCAGCAGCCGTGGGGGGTATGAGCAGTTCTTC. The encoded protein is CASSRGGYEQFF.

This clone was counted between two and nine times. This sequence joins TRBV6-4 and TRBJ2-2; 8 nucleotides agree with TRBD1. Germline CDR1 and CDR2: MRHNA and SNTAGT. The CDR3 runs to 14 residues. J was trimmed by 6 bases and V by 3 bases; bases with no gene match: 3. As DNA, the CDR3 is TGTGCCAGCAGTGAGGCAGGGGGCTCCGGGGAGCTGTTTTTT. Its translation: CASSEAGGSGELFF.

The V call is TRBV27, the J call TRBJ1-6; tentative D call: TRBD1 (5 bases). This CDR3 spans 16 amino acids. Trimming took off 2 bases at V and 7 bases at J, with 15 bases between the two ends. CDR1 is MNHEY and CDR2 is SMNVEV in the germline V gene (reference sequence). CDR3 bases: TGTGCCAGCAGTTTAAGTGGCCAGGGCCGCAATTCACCCCTCCACTTT. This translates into CASSLSGQGRNSPLHF.

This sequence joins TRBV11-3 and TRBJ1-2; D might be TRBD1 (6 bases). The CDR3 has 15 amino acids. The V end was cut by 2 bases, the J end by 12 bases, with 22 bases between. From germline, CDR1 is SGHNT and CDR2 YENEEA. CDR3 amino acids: CASSLPGTRPREDTF. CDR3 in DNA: TGTGCCAGCAGCTTACCGGGGACAAGGCCCCGGGAGGACACCTTC.

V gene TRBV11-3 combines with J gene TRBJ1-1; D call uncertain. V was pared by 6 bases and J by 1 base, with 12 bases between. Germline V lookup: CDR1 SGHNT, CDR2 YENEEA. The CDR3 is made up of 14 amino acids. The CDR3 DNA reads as TGTGCCAGCAGAGGCGAGGGTAAGAACACTGAAGCTTTCTTT. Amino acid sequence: CASRGEGKNTEAFF.

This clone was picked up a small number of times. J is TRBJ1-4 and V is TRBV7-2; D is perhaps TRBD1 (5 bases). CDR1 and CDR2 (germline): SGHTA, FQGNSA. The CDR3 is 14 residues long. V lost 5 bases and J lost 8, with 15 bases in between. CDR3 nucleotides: TGTGCCAGCAGCACGGGGGTGGCGAGGGAAAAACTGTTTTTT. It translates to CASSTGVAREKLFF.

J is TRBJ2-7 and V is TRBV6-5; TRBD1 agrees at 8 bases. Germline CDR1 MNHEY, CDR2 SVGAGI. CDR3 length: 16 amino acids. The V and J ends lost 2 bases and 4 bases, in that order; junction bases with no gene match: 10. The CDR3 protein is CASSYGLQGASYEQYF. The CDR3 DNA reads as TGTGCCAGCAGTTACGGTCTTCAGGGGGCTAGTTACGAGCAGTACTTC.

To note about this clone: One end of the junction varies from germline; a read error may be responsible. For the CDR3, the DNA is TGTGCCCGCAGGTGGAGGGGATGTGAAAAACTGTTTTTT. Amino acid sequence: CARRWRGCEKLFF. V usage is TRBV27 and J usage is TRBJ1-4; perhaps TRBD1 as D (5 bases). CDR3 length equals 13 residues. CDR1 is MNHEY and CDR2 is SMNVEV in the germline V gene (reference sequence).

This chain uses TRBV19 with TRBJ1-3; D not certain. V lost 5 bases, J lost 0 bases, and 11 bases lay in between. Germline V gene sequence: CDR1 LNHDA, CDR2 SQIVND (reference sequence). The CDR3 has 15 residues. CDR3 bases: TGTGCCAGTAGTCGGAGGCCCATCTCTGGAAACACCATATATTTT. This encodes CASSRRPISGNTIYF.

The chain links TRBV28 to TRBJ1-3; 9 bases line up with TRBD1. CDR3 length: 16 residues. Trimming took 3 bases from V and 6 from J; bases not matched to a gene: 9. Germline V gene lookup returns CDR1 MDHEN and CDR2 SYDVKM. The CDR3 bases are TGTGCCAGCAGTTTGATCCTGGGACAGGGAAAAAACACCATATATTTT. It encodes CASSLILGQGKNTIYF.

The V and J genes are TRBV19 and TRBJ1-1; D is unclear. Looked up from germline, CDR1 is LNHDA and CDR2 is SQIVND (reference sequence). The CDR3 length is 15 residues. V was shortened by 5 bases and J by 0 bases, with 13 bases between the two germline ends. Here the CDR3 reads CASSVGRSVNTEAFF. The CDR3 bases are TGTGCCAGTAGTGTAGGTAGAAGCGTGAACACTGAAGCTTTCTTT.

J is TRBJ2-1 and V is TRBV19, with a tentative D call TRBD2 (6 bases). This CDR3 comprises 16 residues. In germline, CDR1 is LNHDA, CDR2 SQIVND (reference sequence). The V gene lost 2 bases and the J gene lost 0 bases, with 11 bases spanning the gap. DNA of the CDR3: TGTGCCAGTAGTATATTAGCGGCCAACTCCTACAATGAGCAGTTCTTC. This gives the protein CASSILAANSYNEQFF.

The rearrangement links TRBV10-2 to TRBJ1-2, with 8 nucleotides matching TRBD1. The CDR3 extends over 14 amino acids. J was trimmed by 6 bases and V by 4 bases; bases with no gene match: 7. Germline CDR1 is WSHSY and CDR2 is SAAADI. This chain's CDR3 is CASSGADRGNGYTF. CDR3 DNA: TGCGCCAGCAGTGGGGCTGACAGGGGTAATGGCTACACCTTC.

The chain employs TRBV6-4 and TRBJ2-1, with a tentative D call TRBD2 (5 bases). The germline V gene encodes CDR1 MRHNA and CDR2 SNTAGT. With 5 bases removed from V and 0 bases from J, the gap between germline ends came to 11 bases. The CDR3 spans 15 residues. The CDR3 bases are TGTGCCAGCAGTCCCTCTGCGGGCTCCTACAATGAGCAGTTCTTC. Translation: CASSPSAGSYNEQFF.

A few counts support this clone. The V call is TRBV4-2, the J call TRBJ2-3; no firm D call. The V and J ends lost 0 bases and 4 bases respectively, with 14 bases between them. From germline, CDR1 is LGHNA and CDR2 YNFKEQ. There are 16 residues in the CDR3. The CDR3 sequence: CASSQEYRSRSDTQYF. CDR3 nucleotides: TGTGCCAGCAGCCAAGAGTATCGGTCCAGGTCAGATACGCAGTATTTT.

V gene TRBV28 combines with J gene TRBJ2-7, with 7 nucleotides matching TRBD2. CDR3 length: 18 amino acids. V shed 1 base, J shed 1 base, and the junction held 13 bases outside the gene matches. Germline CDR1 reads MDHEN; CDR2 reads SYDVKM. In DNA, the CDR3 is TGTGCCAGCAGTTTATTAGGTTGGGGGGGGTTGGCGTCCTACGAGCAGTACTTC. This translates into CASSLLGWGGLASYEQYF.

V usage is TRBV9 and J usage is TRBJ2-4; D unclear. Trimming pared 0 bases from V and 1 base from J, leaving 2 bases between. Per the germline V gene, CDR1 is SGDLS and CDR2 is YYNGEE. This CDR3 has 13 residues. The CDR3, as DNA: TGTGCCAGCAGCGTAGCGGCCAAAAACATTCAGTACTTC. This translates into CASSVAAKNIQYF.

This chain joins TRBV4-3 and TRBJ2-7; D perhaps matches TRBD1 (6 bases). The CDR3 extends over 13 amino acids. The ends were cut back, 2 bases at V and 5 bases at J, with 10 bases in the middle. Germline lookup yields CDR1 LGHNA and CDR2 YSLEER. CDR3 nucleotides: TGCGCCAGCAGCCAAAAACAGGGTGACGAGCAGTACTTC. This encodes CASSQKQGDEQYF.

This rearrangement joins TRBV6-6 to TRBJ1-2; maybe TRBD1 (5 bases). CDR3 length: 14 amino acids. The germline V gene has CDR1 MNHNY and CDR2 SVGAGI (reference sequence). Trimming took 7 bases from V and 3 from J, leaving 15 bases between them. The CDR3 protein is CASTPRGGHYGYTF. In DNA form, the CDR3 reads TGTGCCAGCACCCCCCGGGGGGGACACTATGGCTACACCTTC.

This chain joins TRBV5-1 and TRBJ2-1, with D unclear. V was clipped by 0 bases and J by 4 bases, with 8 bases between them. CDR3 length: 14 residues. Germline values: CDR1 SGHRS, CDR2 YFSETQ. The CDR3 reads CASSLVVTYNEQFF. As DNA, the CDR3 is TGCGCCAGCAGCTTGGTAGTGACTTACAATGAGCAGTTCTTC.